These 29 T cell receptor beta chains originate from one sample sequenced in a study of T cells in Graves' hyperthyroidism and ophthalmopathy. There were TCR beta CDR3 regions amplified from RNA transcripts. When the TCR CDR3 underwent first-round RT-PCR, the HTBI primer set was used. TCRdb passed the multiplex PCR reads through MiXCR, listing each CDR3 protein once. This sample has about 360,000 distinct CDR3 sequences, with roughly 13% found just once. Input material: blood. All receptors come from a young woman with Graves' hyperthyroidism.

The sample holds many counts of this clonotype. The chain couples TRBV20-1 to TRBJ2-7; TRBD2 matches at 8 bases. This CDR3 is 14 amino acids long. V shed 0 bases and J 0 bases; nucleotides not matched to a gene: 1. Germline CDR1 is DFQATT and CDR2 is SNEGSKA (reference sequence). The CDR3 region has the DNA TGCAGTGCTAGAGACGGGAGGGGCTCCTACGAGCAGTACTTC. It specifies CSARDGRGSYEQYF.

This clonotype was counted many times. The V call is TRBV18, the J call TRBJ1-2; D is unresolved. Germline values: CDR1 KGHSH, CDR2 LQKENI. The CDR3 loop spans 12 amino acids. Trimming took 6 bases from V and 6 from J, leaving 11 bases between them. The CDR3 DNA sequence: TGTGCCAGCTCCCTCCGGGAGGATGGCTACACCTTC. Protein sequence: CASSLREDGYTF. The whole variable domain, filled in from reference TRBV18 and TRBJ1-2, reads NAGVMQNPRHLVRRRGQEARLRCSPMKGHSHVYWYRQLPEEGLKFMVYLQKENIIDESGMPKERFSAEFPKEGPSILRIQQVVRGDSAAYFCASSLREDGYTFGSGTRLTVV.

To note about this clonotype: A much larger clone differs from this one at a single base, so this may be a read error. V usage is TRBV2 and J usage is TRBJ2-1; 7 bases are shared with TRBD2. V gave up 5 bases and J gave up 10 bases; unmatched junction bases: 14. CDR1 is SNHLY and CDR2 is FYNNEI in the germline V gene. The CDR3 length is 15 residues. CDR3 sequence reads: CASSMGGGIVDEQFF. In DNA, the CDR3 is TGTGCCAGCAGTATGGGGGGGGGGATCGTAGACGAGCAGTTCTTC.

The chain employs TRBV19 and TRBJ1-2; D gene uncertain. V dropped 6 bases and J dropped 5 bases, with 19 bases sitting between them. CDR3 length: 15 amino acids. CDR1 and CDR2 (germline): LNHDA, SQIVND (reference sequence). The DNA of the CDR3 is TGTGCCAGTAGATTTTACGAGGGTAGGGATTATGGCTACACCTTC. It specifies CASRFYEGRDYGYTF.

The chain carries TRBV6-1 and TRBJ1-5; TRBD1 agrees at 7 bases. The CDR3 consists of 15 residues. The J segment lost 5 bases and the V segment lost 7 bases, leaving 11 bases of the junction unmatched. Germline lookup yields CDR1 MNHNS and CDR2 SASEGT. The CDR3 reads CASTLQGGLYQPQHF. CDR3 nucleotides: TGTGCCAGCACCCTCCAGGGGGGCCTCTATCAGCCCCAGCATTTT.

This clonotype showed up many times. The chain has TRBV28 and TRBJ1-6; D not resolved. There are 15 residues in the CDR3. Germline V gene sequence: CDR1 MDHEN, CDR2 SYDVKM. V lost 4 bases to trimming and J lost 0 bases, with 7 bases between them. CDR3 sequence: CASSSGSSYNSPLHF. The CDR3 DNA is TGTGCCAGCAGTTCGGGGAGCTCCTATAATTCACCCCTCCACTTT.

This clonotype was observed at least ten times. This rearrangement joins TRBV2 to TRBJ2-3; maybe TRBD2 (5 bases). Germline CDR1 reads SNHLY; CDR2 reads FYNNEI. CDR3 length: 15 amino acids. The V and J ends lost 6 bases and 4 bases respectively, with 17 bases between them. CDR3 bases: TGTGCCAGCAGATACAATAGCGTTGGCGCAGATACGCAGTATTTT. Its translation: CASRYNSVGADTQYF.

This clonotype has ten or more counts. In nucleotides, the CDR3 is TGTGCCAGCAGTCAAGACAGGGGAGACACCGGGGAGCTGTTTTTT. It is translated as CASSQDRGDTGELFF. The chain carries TRBV12-3 or TRBV12-4 and TRBJ2-2; 8 bases are a match to TRBD1. The CDR3 is made up of 15 amino acids. The J segment lost 3 bases and the V segment lost 5 bases, leaving 5 bases of the junction unmatched.

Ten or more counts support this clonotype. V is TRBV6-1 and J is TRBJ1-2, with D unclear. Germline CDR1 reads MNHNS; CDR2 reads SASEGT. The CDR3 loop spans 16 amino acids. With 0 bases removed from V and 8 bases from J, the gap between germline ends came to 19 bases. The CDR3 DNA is TGTGCCAGCAGTGAAGCGTTCGGCGGCCGGCTGTGGGGCTACACCTTC. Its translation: CASSEAFGGRLWGYTF.

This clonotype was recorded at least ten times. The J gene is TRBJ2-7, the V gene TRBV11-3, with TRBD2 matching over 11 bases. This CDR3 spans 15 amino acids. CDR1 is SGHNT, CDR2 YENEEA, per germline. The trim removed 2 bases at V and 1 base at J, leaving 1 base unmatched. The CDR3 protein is CASSLTSGGSYEQYF. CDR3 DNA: TGTGCCAGCAGCTTAACTAGCGGGGGTTCCTACGAGCAGTACTTC.

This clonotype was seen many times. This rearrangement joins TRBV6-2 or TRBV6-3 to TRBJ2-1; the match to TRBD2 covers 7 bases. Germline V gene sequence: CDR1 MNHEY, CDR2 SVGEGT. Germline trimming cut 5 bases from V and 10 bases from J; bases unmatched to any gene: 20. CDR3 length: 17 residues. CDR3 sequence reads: CASSLHTPGLPGGEQFF. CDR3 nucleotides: TGTGCCAGCAGTCTCCACACACCGGGACTACCGGGGGGAGAGCAGTTCTTC.

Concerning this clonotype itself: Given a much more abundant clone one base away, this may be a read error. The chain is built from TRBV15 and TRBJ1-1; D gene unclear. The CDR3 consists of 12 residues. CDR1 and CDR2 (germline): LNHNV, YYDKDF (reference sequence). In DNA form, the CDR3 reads TGTGGCACCAGCAGGTGGGAGACTGAAGCTTTCTTT. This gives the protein CGTSRWETEAFF.

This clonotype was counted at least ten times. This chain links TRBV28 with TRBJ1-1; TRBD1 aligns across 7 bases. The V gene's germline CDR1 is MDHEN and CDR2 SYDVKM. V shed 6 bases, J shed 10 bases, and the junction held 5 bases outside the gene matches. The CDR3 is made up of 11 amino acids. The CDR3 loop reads CASRTTGRAFF. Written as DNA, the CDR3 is TGTGCCAGCAGAACGACAGGGAGAGCTTTCTTT.

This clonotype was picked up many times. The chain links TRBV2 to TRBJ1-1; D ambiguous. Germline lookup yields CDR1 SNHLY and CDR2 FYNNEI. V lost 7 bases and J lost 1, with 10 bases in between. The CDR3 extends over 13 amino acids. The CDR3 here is CASKAETNTEAFF. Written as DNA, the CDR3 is TGTGCCAGCAAGGCAGAAACGAACACTGAAGCTTTCTTT.

CDR3 residues: CASSLRYIGTVSSYEQYF. CDR3 bases: TGTGCCAGCAGTCTCCGGTACATAGGGACAGTGAGCTCCTACGAGCAGTACTTC. The V and J genes are TRBV27 and TRBJ2-7; 7 bases are shared with TRBD1. J lost 0 bases, V lost 5 bases, and 16 bases had no gene match. Germline V gene lookup returns CDR1 MNHEY and CDR2 SMNVEV (reference sequence). CDR3 size: 18 residues.

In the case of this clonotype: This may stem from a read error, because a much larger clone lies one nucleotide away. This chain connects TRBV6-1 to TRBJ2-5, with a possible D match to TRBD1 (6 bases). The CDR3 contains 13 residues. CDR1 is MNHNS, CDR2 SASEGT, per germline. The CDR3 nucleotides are TGTGCCAGCAGTCAGGGGACCCAAGAGACCCGGTACTTC. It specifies CASSQGTQETRYF.

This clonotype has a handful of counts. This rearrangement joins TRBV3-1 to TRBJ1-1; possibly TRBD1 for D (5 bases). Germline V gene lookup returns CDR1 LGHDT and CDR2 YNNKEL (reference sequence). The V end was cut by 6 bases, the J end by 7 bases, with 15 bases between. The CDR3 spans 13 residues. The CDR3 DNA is TGTGCCAGCAGTGGGACTCGAATTGGTGAAGCTTTCTTT. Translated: CASSGTRIGEAFF.

CDR3 DNA: TGTGCCAGCAGTGACTCGGGCAGGGTGGATTACAATGAGCAGTTCTTC. Its protein product is CASSDSGRVDYNEQFF. The chain carries TRBV6-4 and TRBJ2-1, with D maybe TRBD1 (5 bases). V lost 0 bases and J 4 bases, leaving 13 bases between the germline ends. Germline CDR1 reads MRHNA; CDR2 reads SNTAGT. There are 16 residues in the CDR3.

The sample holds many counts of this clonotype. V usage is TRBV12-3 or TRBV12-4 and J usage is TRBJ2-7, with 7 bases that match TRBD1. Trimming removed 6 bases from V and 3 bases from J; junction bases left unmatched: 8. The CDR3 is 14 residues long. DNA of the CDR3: TGTGCCAGCAGCCCAGGGGGTCCCTTCTACGAGCAGTACTTC. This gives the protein CASSPGGPFYEQYF.

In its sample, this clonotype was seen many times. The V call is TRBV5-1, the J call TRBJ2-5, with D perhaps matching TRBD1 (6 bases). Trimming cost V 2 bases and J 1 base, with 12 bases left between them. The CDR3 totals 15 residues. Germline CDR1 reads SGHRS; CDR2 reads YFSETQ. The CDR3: CASSLQGTTQETQYF. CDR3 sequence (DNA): TGCGCCAGCAGCTTACAGGGAACTACCCAAGAGACCCAGTACTTC.

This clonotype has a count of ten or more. The CDR3 DNA reads as TGTGCCAGCAGCCAATCTGCCCCGAACACTGAAGCTTTCTTT. It is translated as CASSQSAPNTEAFF. The rearrangement links TRBV3-1 to TRBJ1-1, with unresolved D. Germline V gene sequence: CDR1 LGHDT, CDR2 YNNKEL (reference sequence). This CDR3 comprises 14 residues. V was clipped by 2 bases and J by 1 base, with 8 bases between them.

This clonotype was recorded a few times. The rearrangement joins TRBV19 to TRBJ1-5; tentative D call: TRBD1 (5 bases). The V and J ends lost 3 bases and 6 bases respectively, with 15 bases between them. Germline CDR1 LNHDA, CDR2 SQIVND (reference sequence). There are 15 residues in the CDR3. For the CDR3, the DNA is TGTGCCAGTAGTATTTTCAAGGGGCTCAGTCAGCCCCAGCATTTT. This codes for CASSIFKGLSQPQHF. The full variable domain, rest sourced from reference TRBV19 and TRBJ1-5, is DGGITQSPKYLFRKEGQNVTLSCEQNLNHDAMYWYRQDPGQGLRLIYYSQIVNDFQKGDIAEGYSVSREKKESFPLTVTSAQKNPTAFYLCASSIFKGLSQPQHFGDGTRLSIL.

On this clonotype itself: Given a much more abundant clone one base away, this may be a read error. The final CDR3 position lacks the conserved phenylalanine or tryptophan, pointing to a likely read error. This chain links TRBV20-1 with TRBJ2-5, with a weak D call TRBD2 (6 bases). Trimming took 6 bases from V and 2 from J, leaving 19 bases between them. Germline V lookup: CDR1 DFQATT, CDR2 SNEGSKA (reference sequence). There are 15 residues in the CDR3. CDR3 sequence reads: CSAPGTRGRQETQYS. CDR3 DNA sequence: TGCAGTGCACCTGGGACCCGGGGGAGACAAGAGACCCAGTACTCC.

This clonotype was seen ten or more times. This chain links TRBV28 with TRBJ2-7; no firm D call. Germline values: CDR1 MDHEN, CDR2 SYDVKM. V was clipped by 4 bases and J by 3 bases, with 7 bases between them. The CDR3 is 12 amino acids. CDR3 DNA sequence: TGTGCCAGCAGTTATGGGTACTACGAGCAGTACTTC. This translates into CASSYGYYEQYF.

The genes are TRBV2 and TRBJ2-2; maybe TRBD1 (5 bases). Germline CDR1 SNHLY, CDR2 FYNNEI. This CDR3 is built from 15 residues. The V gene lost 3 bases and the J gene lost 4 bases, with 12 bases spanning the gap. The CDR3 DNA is TGTGCCAGCAGTGATAAGGGGCCCGGCACCGGGGAGCTGTTTTTT. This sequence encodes CASSDKGPGTGELFF.

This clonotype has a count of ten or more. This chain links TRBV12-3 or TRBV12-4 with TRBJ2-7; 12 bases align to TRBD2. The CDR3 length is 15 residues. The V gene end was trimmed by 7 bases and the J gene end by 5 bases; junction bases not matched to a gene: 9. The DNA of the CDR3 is TGTGCCAGCACTTCTAGACTAGCGGGAGACCACGAGCAGTACTTC. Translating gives CASTSRLAGDHEQYF.

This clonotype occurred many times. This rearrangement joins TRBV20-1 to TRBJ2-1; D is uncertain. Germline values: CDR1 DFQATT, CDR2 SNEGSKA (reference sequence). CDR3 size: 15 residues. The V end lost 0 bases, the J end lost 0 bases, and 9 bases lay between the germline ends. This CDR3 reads CSARDVESSYNEQFF. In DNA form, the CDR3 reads TGCAGTGCTAGAGATGTTGAGAGCTCCTACAATGAGCAGTTCTTC.

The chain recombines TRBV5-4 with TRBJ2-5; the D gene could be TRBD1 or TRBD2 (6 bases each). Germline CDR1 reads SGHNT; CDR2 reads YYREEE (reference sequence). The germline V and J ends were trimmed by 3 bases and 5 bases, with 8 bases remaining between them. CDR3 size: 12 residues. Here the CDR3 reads CASSWGAETQYF. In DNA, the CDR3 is TGTGCCAGCAGCTGGGGGGCGGAGACCCAGTACTTC.

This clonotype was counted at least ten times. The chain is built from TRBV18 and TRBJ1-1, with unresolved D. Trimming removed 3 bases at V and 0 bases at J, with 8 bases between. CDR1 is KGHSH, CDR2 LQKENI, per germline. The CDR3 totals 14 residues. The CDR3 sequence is CASSPEVLNTEAFF. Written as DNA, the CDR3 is TGTGCCAGCTCACCGGAGGTTCTGAACACTGAAGCTTTCTTT.